The next 2 T cell receptor beta chains were all read from a single sample in a study of cytomegalovirus exposure and HLA in healthy donors. Researchers ran the PCR with 60 Vbeta and 13 Jbeta primers. The protocol was immunoSEQ multiplex PCR, while the TCRdb copy is restricted to in-frame clones and leaves out a portion. The data hold roughly 120,000 clones, with about 74% observed a single time. Material: PBMCs. Every receptor here comes from a woman aged 45 to 65 in good health and CMV-seropositive.

This chain connects TRBV5-4 to TRBJ2-5; 11 positions match TRBD1. Germline V gives CDR1 SGHNT, CDR2 YYREEE (reference sequence). This CDR3 is built from 16 residues. V dropped 5 bases and J dropped 1; count of bases not matched to a gene: 7. The CDR3, as DNA: TGTGCCAGCAGTTCTCCCGGGACAGGGGGCCAAGAGACCCAGTACTTC. Protein product: CASSSPGTGGQETQYF.

The chain joins TRBV28 to TRBJ2-6, with D hard to call. Trimming pared 3 bases from V and 0 bases from J, leaving 6 bases between. The germline V gene encodes CDR1 MDHEN and CDR2 SYDVKM. The CDR3 extends over 15 amino acids. The CDR3 region has the DNA TGTGCCAGCAGTTTTTTTCGCTCTGGGGCCAACGTCCTGACTTTC. This gives the protein CASSFFRSGANVLTF.